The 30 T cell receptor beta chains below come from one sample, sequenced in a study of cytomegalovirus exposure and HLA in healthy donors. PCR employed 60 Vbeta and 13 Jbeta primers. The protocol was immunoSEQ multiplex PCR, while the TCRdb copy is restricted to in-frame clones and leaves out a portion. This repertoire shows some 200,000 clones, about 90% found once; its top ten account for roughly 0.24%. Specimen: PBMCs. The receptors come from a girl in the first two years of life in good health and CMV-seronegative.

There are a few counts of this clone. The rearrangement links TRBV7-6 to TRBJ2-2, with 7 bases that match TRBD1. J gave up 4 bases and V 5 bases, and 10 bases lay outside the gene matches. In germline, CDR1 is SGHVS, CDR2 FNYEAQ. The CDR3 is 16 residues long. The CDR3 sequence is CASSPVRGRFTGELFF. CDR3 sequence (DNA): TGTGCCAGCAGCCCCGTGAGGGGGCGTTTCACCGGGGAGCTGTTTTTT. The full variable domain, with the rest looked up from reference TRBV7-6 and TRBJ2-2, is GAGVSQSPRYKVTKRGQDVALRCDPISGHVSLYWYRQALGQGPEFLTYFNYEAQQDKSGLPNDRFSAERPEGSISTLTIQRTEQRDSAMYRCASSPVRGRFTGELFFGEGSRLTVL.

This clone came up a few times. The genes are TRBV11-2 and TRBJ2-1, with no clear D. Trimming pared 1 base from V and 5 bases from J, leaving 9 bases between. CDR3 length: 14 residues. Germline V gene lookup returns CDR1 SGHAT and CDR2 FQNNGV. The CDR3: CASSLVSQNNEQFF. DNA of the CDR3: TGTGCCAGCAGCTTAGTCTCACAGAACAATGAGCAGTTCTTC. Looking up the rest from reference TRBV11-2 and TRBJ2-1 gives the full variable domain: EAGVAQSPRYKIIEKRQSVAFWCNPISGHATLYWYQQILGQGPKLLIQFQNNGVVDDSQLPKDRFSAERLKGVDSTLKIQPAKLEDSAVYLCASSLVSQNNEQFFGPGTRLTVL.

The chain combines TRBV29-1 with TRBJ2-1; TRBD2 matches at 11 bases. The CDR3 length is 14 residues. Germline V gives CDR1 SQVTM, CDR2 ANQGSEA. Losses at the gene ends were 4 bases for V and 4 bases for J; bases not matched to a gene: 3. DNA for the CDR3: TGCAGCGTTGTAGCGGGGGGGCCTTACAATGAGCAGTTCTTC. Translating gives CSVVAGGPYNEQFF.

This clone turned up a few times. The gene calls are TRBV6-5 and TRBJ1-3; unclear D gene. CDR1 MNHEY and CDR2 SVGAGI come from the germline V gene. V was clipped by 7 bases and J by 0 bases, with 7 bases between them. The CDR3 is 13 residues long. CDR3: CASITHSGNTIYF. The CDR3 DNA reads TGTGCCAGCATCACTCACTCTGGAAACACCATATATTTT.

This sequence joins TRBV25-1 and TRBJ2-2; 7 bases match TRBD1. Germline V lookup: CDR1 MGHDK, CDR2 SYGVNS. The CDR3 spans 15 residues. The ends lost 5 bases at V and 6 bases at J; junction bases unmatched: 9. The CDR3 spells CASSSSGTAAGELFF. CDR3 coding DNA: TGTGCCAGCAGTTCTTCTGGGACAGCCGCCGGGGAGCTGTTTTTT.

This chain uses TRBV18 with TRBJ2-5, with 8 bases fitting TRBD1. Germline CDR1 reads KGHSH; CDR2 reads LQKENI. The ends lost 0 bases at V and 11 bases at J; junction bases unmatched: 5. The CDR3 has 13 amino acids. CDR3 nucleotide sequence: TGTGCCAGCTCACCACCAACAGGGGGAGAGCAGTACTTC. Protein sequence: CASSPPTGGEQYF. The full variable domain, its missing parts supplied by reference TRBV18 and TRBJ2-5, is NAGVMQNPRHLVRRRGQEARLRCSPMKGHSHVYWYRQLPEEGLKFMVYLQKENIIDESGMPKERFSAEFPKEGPSILRIQQVVRGDSAAYFCASSPPTGGEQYFGPGTRLLVL.

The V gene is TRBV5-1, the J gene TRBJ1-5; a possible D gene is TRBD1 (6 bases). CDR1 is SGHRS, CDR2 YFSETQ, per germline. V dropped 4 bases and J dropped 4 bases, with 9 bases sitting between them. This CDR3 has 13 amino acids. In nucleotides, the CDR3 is TGCGCCAGCAGCATAGGACAGAATCAGCCCCAGCATTTT. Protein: CASSIGQNQPQHF.

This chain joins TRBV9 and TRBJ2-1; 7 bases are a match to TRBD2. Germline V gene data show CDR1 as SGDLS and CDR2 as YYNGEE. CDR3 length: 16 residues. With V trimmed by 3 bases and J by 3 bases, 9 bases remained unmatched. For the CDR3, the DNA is TGTGCCAGCAGCGCTGGGGGGACTAACTTCTACAATGAGCAGTTCTTC. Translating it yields CASSAGGTNFYNEQFF.

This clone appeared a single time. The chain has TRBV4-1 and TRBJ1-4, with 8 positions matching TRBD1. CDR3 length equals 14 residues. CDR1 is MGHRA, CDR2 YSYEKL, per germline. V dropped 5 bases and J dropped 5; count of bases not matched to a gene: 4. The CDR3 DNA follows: TGCGCCAGCAGCGAGACAGGGGTGAATGAAAAACTGTTTTTT. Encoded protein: CASSETGVNEKLFF.

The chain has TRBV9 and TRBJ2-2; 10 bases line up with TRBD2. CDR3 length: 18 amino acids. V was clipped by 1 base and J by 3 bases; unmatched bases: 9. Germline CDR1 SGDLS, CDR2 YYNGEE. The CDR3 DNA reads TGTGCCAGCAGCGTAACCCAGCGGGAGGGCCATGACACCGGGGAGCTGTTTTTT. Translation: CASSVTQREGHDTGELFF.

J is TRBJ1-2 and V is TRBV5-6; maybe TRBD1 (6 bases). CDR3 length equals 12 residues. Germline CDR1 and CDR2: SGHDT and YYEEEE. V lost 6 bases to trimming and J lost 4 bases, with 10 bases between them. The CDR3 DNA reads TGTGCCAGCAATAGACAGGCCTATGGCTACACCTTC. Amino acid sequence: CASNRQAYGYTF.

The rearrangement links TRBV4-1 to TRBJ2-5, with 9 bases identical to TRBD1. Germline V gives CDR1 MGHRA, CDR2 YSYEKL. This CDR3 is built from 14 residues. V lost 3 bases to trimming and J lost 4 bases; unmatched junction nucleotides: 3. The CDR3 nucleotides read TGCGCCAGCAGCCAGGTGACAGGGGGAGAGACCCAGTACTTC. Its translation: CASSQVTGGETQYF.

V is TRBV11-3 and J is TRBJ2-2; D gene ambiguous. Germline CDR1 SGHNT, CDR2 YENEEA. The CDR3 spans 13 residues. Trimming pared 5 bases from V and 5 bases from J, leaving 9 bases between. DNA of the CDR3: TGTGCCAGCAGCGCGCGATTGACCGGGGAGCTGTTTTTT. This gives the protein CASSARLTGELFF. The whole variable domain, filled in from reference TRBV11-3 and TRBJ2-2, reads EAGVVQSPRYKIIEKKQPVAFWCNPISGHNTLYWYLQNLGQGPELLIRYENEEAVDDSQLPKDRFSAERLKGVDSTLKIQPAELGDSAVYLCASSARLTGELFFGEGSRLTVL.

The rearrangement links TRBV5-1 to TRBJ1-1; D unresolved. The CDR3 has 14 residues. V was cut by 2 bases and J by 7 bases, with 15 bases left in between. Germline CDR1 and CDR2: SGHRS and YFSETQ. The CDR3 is CASSFDGPGNEAFF. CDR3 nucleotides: TGCGCCAGCAGCTTCGATGGGCCGGGGAATGAAGCTTTCTTT.

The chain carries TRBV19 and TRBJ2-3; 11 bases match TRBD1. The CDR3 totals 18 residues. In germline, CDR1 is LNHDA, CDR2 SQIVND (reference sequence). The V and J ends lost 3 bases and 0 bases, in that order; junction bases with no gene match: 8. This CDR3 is CASSMMDRGQRSTDTQYF. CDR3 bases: TGTGCCAGTAGTATGATGGACAGGGGGCAACGGAGCACAGATACGCAGTATTTT. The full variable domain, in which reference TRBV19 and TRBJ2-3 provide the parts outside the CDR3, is DGGITQSPKYLFRKEGQNVTLSCEQNLNHDAMYWYRQDPGQGLRLIYYSQIVNDFQKGDIAEGYSVSREKKESFPLTVTSAQKNPTAFYLCASSMMDRGQRSTDTQYFGPGTRLTVL.

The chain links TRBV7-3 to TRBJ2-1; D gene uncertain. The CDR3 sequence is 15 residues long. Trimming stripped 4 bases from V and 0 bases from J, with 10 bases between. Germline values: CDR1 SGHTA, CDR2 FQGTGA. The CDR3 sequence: CASSSDFSSYNEQFF. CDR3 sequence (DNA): TGTGCCAGCAGCTCCGACTTTAGCTCCTACAATGAGCAGTTCTTC.

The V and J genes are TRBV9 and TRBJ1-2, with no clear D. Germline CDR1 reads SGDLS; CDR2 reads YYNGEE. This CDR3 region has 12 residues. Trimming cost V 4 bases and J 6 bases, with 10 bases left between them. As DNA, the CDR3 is TGTGCCAGCAGCTTACAGAACCATGGCTACACCTTC. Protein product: CASSLQNHGYTF. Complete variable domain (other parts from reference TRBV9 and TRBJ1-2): DSGVTQTPKHLITATGQRVTLRCSPRSGDLSVYWYQQSLDQGLQFLIQYYNGEERAKGNILERFSAQQFPDLHSELNLSSLELGDSALYFCASSLQNHGYTFGSGTRLTVV.

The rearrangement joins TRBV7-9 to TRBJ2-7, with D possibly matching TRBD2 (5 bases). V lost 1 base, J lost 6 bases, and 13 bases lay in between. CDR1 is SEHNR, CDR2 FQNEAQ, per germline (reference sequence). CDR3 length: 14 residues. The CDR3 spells CASSLGGPIGEQYF. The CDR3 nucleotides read TGTGCCAGCAGCTTAGGCGGGCCCATTGGCGAGCAGTACTTC.

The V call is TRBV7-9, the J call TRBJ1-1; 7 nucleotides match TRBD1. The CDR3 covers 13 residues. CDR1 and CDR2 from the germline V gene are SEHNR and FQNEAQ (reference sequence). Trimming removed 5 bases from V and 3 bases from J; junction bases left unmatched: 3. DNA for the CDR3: TGTGCCAGCAGCACCCAGGGGGACACTGAAGCTTTCTTT. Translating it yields CASSTQGDTEAFF.

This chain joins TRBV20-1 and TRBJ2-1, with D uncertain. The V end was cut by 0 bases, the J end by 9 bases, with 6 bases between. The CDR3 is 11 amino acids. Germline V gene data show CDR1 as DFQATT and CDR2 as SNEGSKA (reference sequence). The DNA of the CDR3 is TGCAGTGCTAGAGACTACTCTGAGCAGTTCTTC. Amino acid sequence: CSARDYSEQFF.

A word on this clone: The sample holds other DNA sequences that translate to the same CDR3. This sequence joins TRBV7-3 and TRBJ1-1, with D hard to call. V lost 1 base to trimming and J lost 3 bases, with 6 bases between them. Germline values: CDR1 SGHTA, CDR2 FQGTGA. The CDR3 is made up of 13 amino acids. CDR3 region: CASSLKRDTEAFF. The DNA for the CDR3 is TGTGCCAGCAGCTTAAAGCGGGACACTGAAGCTTTCTTT.

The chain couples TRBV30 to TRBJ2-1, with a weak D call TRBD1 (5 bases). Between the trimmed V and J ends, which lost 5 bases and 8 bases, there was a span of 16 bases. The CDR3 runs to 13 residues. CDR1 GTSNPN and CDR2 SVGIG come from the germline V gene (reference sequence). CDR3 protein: CAWGTGRSDEQFF. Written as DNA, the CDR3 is TGTGCCTGGGGAACAGGCAGGTCCGATGAGCAGTTCTTC.

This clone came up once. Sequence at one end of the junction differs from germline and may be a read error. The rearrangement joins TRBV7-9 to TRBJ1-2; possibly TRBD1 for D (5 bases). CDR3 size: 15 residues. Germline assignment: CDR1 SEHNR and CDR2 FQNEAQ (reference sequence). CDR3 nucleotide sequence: TGTTCCAGCAGGCAGGCATCGGGGGAAAACTATGGCTACACCTTC. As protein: CSSRQASGENYGYTF.

This CDR3 reads CASSWTSGGAPDTQYF. The CDR3 nucleotides read TGTGCCAGCAGCTGGACTAGCGGGGGGGCCCCAGATACGCAGTATTTT. The gene calls are TRBV5-4 and TRBJ2-3; 15 nucleotides line up with TRBD2. CDR1 is SGHNT and CDR2 is YYREEE in the germline V gene (reference sequence). The J segment lost 4 bases and the V segment lost 3 bases, leaving 3 bases of the junction unmatched. The CDR3 is 16 residues long. Combining the CDR3 with reference TRBV5-4 and TRBJ2-3 gives the whole variable domain ETGVTQSPTHLIKTRGQQVTLRCSSQSGHNTVSWYQQALGQGPQFIFQYYREEENGRGNFPPRFSGLQFPNYSSELNVNALELDDSALYLCASSWTSGGAPDTQYFGPGTRLTVL.

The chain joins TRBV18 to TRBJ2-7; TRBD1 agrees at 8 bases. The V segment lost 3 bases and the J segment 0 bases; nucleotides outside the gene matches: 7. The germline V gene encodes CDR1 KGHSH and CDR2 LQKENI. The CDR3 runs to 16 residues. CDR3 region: CASSPNRQGSSYEQYF. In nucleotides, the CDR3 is TGTGCCAGCTCACCCAACCGACAGGGGAGCTCCTACGAGCAGTACTTC.

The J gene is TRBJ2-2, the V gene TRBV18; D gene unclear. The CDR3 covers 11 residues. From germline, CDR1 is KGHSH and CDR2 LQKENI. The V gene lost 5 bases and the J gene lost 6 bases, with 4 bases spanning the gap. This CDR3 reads CASSTAGELFF. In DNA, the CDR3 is TGTGCCAGCTCAACAGCCGGGGAGCTGTTTTTT.

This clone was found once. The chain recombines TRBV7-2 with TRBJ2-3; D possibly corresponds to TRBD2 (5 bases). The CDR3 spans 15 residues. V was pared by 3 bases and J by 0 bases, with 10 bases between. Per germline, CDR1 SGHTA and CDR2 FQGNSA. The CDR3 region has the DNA TGTGCCAGCAGCTTCGGGGTGACTAGCACAGATACGCAGTATTTT. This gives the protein CASSFGVTSTDTQYF.

CDR3 sequence reads: CASSPGGGSQANEQFF. In DNA form, the CDR3 reads TGTGCCAGCAGCCCGGGGGGCGGGAGTCAAGCCAATGAGCAGTTCTTC. The chain has TRBV5-4 and TRBJ2-1, with a weak D call TRBD2 (7 bases). Germline lookup yields CDR1 SGHNT and CDR2 YYREEE (reference sequence). The CDR3 is 16 residues long. V lost 4 bases and J 6 bases, leaving 20 bases between the germline ends.

This chain's CDR3 is CSVLTSGTFQETQYF. The CDR3 DNA reads as TGCAGCGTCTTGACTAGCGGGACGTTCCAAGAGACCCAGTACTTC. The rearrangement joins TRBV29-1 to TRBJ2-5, with 11 bases aligning to TRBD2. Trimming cost V 6 bases and J 1 base; bases outside gene matches: 7. CDR3 length equals 15 residues. The germline V gene has CDR1 SQVTM and CDR2 ANQGSEA.

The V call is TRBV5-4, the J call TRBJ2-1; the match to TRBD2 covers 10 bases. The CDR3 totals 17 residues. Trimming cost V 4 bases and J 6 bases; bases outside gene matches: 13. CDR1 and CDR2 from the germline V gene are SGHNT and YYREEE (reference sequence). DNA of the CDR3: TGTGCCAGCAGCCCGACCCCTAGCGGGGGTAAAGCCAATGAGCAGTTCTTC. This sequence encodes CASSPTPSGGKANEQFF.